Described below is a single TCR beta chain sequence and its context. The sample is drawn from a study of shared clonotypes between healthy human individuals. Only in-frame clones appear in the TCRdb table, and some are missing; sequencing was by immunoSEQ multiplex PCR. The profile covers about 2.3 million clones, with 90% to 95% appearing a single time and 0.39% taken by the ten largest. Specimen: naive CD4+ T cells from PBMCs. Documented subset: CD45RA+ positively selected. The sequence was collected from a young man in good health. Some clones in this sample may be carry-over from other donors' samples.

The CDR3 reads CASSVDRANTGELFF. The CDR3 DNA reads TGCGCCAGCAGCGTGGACAGGGCGAACACCGGGGAGCTGTTTTTT. The rearrangement joins TRBV5-1 to TRBJ2-2; 8 nucleotides align to TRBD1. CDR3 length: 15 amino acids. V gave up 4 bases and J gave up 0 bases; unmatched junction bases: 2. Germline V gene sequence: CDR1 SGHRS, CDR2 YFSETQ.